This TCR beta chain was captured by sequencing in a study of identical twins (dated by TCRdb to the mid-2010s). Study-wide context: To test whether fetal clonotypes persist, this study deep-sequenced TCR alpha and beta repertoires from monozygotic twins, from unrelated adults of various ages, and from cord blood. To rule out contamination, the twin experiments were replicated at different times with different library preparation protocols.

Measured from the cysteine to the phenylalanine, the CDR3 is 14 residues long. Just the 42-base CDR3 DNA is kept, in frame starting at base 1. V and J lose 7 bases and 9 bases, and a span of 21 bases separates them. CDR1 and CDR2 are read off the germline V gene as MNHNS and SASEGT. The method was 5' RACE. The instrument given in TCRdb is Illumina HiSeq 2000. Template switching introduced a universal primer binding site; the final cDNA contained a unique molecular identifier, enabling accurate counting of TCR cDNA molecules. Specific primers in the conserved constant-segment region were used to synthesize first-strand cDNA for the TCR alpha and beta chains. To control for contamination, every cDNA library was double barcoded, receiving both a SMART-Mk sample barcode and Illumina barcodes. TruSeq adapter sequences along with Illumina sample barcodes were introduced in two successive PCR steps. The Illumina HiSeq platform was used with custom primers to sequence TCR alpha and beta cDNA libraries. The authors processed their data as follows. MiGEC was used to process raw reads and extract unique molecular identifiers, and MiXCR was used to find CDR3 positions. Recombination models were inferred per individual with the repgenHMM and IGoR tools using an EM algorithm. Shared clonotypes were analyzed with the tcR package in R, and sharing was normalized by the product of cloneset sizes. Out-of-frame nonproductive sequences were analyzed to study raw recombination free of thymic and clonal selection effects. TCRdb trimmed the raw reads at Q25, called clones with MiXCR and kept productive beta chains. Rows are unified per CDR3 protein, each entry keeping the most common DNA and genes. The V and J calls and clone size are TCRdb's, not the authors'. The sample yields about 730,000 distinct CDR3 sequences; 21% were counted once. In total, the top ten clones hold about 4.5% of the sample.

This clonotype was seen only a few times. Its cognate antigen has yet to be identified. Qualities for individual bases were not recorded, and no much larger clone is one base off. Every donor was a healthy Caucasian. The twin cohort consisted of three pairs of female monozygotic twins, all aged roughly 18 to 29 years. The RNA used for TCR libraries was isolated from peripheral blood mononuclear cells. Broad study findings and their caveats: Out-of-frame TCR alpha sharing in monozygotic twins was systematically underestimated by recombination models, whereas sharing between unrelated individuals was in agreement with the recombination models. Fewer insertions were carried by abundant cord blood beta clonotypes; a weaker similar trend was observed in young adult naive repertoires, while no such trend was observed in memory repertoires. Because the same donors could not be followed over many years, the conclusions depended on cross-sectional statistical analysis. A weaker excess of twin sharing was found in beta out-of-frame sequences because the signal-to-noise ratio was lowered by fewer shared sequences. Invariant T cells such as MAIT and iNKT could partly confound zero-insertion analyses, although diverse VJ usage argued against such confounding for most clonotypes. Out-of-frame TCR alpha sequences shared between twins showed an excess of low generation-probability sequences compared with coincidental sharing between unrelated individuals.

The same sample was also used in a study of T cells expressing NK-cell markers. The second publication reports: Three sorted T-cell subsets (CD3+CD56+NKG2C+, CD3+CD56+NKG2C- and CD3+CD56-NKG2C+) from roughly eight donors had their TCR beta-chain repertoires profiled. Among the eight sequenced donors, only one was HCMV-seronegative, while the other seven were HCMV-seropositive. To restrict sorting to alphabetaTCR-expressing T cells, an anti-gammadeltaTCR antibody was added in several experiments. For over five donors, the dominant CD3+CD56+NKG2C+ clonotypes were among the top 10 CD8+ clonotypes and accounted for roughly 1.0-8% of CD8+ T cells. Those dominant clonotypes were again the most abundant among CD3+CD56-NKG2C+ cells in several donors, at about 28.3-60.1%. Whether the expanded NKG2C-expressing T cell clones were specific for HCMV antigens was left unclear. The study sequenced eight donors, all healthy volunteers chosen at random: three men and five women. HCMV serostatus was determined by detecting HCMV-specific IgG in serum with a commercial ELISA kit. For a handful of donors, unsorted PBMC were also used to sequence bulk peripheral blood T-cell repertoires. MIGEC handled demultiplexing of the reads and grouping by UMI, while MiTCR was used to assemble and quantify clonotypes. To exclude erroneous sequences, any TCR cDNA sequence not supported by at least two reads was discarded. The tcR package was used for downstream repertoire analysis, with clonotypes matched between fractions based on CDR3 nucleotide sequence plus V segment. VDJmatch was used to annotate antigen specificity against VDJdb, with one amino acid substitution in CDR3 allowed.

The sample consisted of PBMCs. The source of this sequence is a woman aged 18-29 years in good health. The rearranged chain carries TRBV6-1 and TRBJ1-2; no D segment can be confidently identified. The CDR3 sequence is CASTLSRAFGSYTF. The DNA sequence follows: TGTGCCAGCACTCTTAGCCGGGCCTTTGGAAGCTACACCTTC.